This T cell receptor (beta chain) was sequenced for a study of blood T cell repertoires in COVID-19. V lost 3 bases, J lost 3 bases, and 11 bases stayed unmatched. The V gene's germline CDR1 is LNHDA and CDR2 SQIVND (reference sequence). The CDR3 runs to 17 residues. Donors were grouped by their self-reported clinical history. In the source study's methods: Estimated nucleated cell counts came from reference gene primer amplification. Profiling relied on immunoSEQ multiplex PCR, and the TCRdb table lists in-frame clones only, not all of them. That table supplies the V and J calls and clone size; D and trimming were determined from the DNA. The profile shows roughly 260,000 clones, around 87% of them singletons.

This chain links TRBV19 with TRBJ1-5; TRBD1 aligns across 7 bases. This TCR was sampled from a woman in her thirties with acute COVID-19. The sample was PBMCs or T cells enriched from blood (not recorded which). Here the CDR3 reads CASSITGASNLNQPQHF. DNA of the CDR3: TGTGCCAGTAGTATCACAGGGGCCTCGAATCTCAATCAGCCCCAGCATTTT.